This T cell receptor beta chain was sequenced for a study of graft-versus-host responses after intestinal transplantation (dated by TCRdb to the early 2020s). As for the study more broadly: Multivisceral, liver-intestinal, or isolated intestinal transplants were received by the recipients. Every recipient was given anti-thymocyte globulin induction, then maintenance tacrolimus and steroids for around three years. Bulk TCR-beta CDR3 sequencing was used to track graft-versus-host and host-versus-graft alloreactive T cell clones in the graft, circulation and bone marrow after intestinal transplantation. To identify alloreactive clones, pre-transplant mixed lymphocyte reaction products were sequenced and compared with unstimulated pre-transplant donor and recipient T cells. The cohort enrolled about 23 intestinal transplant recipients, one of whom was a retransplant, and 3 patients without pretransplant specimens were excluded. A peak of at least 4% donor T cells among recipient peripheral blood mononuclear cells was the definition used for donor T cell macrochimerism. Samples from three later patients were sequenced in-house on an Illumina MiSeq with MiXCR processing rather than by the commercial service. Here is what the overall study found, with its caveats: GvH clones were detected in recipient bone marrow, and some appeared earlier in ileal mucosa or blood, consistent with an intestinal mucosal origin. Early after transplant, peak levels of circulating GvH clones were associated with declines in HvG clones. High GvH to HvG T cell clonal ratios were observed in the allografts of patients with donor T cell macrochimerism. The relatively low number and heterogeneity of intestinal transplant patients limited the conclusions.

Library method: the immunoSEQ multiplex PCR assay. For most patients, genomic DNA was subjected to high-throughput TCR-beta CDR3 sequencing by Adaptive Biotechnologies. Turning to the authors' computational methods: TCR sequencing data were retrieved from Adaptive's ImmunoSEQ software for 15 to 20 patients, whereas a few other patients were processed with MiXCR and VDJtools. Because the origin of CDR3 nucleotide sequences shared between donor and recipient could not be assigned, those sequences were removed. Alloreactive clones required at least 2-fold expansion over unstimulated cells and minimum CFSE-low frequency of 0.002% (template counts) or 0.001% (read counts). A clone was considered mappable if detected in the sequenced pre-transplant spleen, lymph node, or MLR CFSE-low populations of the donor or recipient. Cumulative frequency of alloreactive clones was calculated as a percentage of all sequences weighted by copy number. TCRdb took this table from immuneACCESS and kept in-frame rearrangements with V and J called. Such tables lack part of the clones; where checked against another copy, unresolved V genes explain under half of the gap, and the rest is unexplained. That table supplies the V and J calls and clone size; D and trimming were determined from the DNA. Recorded for this sample are about 57,000 clones; roughly 90% of them occurred a single time. Clones ranked in the top ten supply approximately 1.6% of the sample.

About this clone itself: Its antigen remains undetermined. Qualities for individual bases were not recorded, and no much larger clone is one base off.

Blood samples were collected up to 4 times in the first month after transplant and then at least monthly when available. Germline trimming: 3 bases from V, 5 bases from J; junction bases outside gene matches: 5. From a lookup of the germline V gene, CDR1 and CDR2 are SGDLS and YYNGEE. CDR3 length: 15 amino acids, cysteine to phenylalanine. The entry retains the CDR3 DNA only, 45 bases that are in frame from base 1. The rearranged chain carries TRBV9 and TRBJ2-1, and TRBD1 aligns with 10 junction nucleotides. This sequence was found in a human patient who received an intestinal transplant, so some T cells may come from the graft donor. The starting material was PBMCs, obtained 26 days after transplant. The nucleotides read TGTGCCAGCAGCGAAGCGGGACAGGGGAACAATGAGCAGTTCTTC. This codes for CASSEAGQGNNEQFF.